The 30 T cell receptor beta chains below all came from one sample that was sequenced in a study of immune cell composition in non-small cell lung cancer. The repertoire was sequenced with immunoSEQ multiplex PCR; TCRdb's copy has only in-frame clones and lacks some. Here the sample spans approximately 8,600 clones, 65% to 70% being singletons. Normal lung sampling was at least 3 cm from the tumour, as distant as possible. Material: non-adjacent lung tissue. Receptors originate from a human donor with non-small cell lung cancer.

V gene TRBV19 combines with J gene TRBJ2-3, with 12 bases lining up with TRBD2. The CDR3 length is 19 residues. Germline V lookup: CDR1 LNHDA, CDR2 SQIVND (reference sequence). Trimming removed 6 bases from V and 0 bases from J; junction bases left unmatched: 13. This CDR3 is CASSRLLAGGPASTDTQYF. For the CDR3, the DNA is TGTGCCAGTAGCCGATTACTAGCGGGGGGTCCGGCTAGCACAGATACGCAGTATTTT. The entire variable domain, with the rest obtained from reference TRBV19 and TRBJ2-3, is as follows: DGGITQSPKYLFRKEGQNVTLSCEQNLNHDAMYWYRQDPGQGLRLIYYSQIVNDFQKGDIAEGYSVSREKKESFPLTVTSAQKNPTAFYLCASSRLLAGGPASTDTQYFGPGTRLTVL.

This clone has just one count. This CDR3 reads CASSRSGQGAWGYTF. CDR3 sequence (DNA): TGTGCCAGCAGCCGATCGGGACAGGGGGCATGGGGCTACACCTTC. This chain connects TRBV5-4 to TRBJ1-2; 12 bases map to TRBD1. V lost 4 bases to trimming and J lost 8 bases; unmatched junction nucleotides: 9. The length of the CDR3 is 15 residues. CDR1 SGHNT and CDR2 YYREEE come from the germline V gene (reference sequence).

The rearrangement joins TRBV10-3 to TRBJ2-7; unclear D gene. The CDR3 runs 13 residues. Germline-derived CDR1 and CDR2 are ENHRY and SYGVKD. Trimming took 3 bases from V and 6 from J, leaving 12 bases between them. The CDR3 here is CAISEATPFEQYF. The CDR3 bases are TGTGCCATCAGTGAAGCAACCCCCTTCGAGCAGTACTTC.

The rearrangement links TRBV2 to TRBJ2-3, with 11 bases that match TRBD2. CDR3 length equals 15 residues. Trimming took 5 bases from V and 1 from J; bases not matched to a gene: 2. Per germline, CDR1 SNHLY and CDR2 FYNNEI. CDR3 in amino acids: CASSLGLAGTDTQYF. CDR3 DNA: TGTGCCAGCAGTTTGGGACTAGCGGGCACAGATACGCAGTATTTT.

V is TRBV5-4 and J is TRBJ2-1; the match to TRBD1 covers 8 bases. Unmatched junction bases numbered 8, after V lost 4 bases and J lost 5 bases. Per the germline V gene, CDR1 is SGHNT and CDR2 is YYREEE (reference sequence). The CDR3 totals 15 residues. The CDR3 coding sequence is TGTGCCAGCAGCAGGCAGGGGGCGATCGACAATGAGCAGTTCTTC. Protein sequence: CASSRQGAIDNEQFF.

V usage is TRBV5-8 and J usage is TRBJ2-6, with 9 nucleotides matching TRBD1. The CDR3 is 18 amino acids. The junction had 13 bases not matched to a gene; V was cut back by 5 bases and J by 4 bases. Germline CDR1 SGHTS, CDR2 YDEGEE. In nucleotides, the CDR3 is TGTGCCAGCAGTGCCGGGACAGGGACCTCCTGGGGGGCCAACGTCCTGACTTTC. The encoded protein is CASSAGTGTSWGANVLTF.

This clone was seen only once. CDR3 bases: TGTGCCAGCAGCTTAGAAAACTGGGCAGTTGGCTACACCTTC. As protein: CASSLENWAVGYTF. The chain links TRBV11-2 to TRBJ1-2; no firm D call. This CDR3 spans 14 amino acids. CDR1 SGHAT and CDR2 FQNNGV come from the germline V gene. V was clipped by 0 bases and J by 7 bases, with 12 bases between them.

This clone was detected a few times. The chain combines TRBV10-3 with TRBJ1-5; D gene uncertain. CDR3 length: 13 amino acids. CDR1 and CDR2 from the germline V gene are ENHRY and SYGVKD. V was cut by 7 bases and J by 5 bases, with 12 bases left in between. CDR3 sequence: CAITEGRDQPQHF. CDR3 nucleotide sequence: TGTGCCATCACCGAGGGTAGGGATCAGCCCCAGCATTTT.

The table lists this clone with a few counts. V and J are TRBV5-1 and TRBJ1-2; D unclear. This CDR3 spans 13 amino acids. V was clipped by 0 bases and J by 2 bases, with 5 bases between them. The germline V gene encodes CDR1 SGHRS and CDR2 YFSETQ. The CDR3 bases are TGCGCCAGCAGCTTGGTGCGAAACTATGGCTACACCTTC. This codes for CASSLVRNYGYTF.

This chain joins TRBV25-1 and TRBJ1-5; 9 positions match TRBD1. The germline V gene encodes CDR1 MGHDK and CDR2 SYGVNS. The CDR3 has 17 amino acids. V lost 2 bases, J lost 5 bases, and 10 bases stayed unmatched. This chain's CDR3 is CASSEARGTGWDQPQHF. CDR3 DNA: TGTGCCAGCAGTGAAGCCCGTGGGACAGGGTGGGATCAGCCCCAGCATTTT.

The rearrangement uses TRBV7-9 and TRBJ1-1, with D maybe TRBD1 (5 bases). Germline values: CDR1 SEHNR, CDR2 FQNEAQ (reference sequence). The V end was cut by 1 base, the J end by 1 base, with 7 bases between. This CDR3 has 14 residues. Here the CDR3 reads CASSLDGQNTEAFF. The CDR3 coding sequence is TGTGCCAGCAGCTTAGACGGACAGAACACTGAAGCTTTCTTT. Variable domain in full (rest from reference TRBV7-9 and TRBJ1-1): DTGVSQNPRHKITKRGQNVTFRCDPISEHNRLYWYRQTLGQGPEFLTYFQNEAQLEKSRLLSDRFSAERPKGSFSTLEIQRTEQGDSAMYLCASSLDGQNTEAFFGQGTRLTVV.

The chain couples TRBV9 to TRBJ2-5, with 9 bases aligning to TRBD2. The CDR3 totals 17 residues. The germline V gene encodes CDR1 SGDLS and CDR2 YYNGEE. V lost 3 bases and J lost 2; bases outside the gene matches: 11. Written as DNA, the CDR3 is TGTGCCAGCAGCGCCGAAGGGGGCGGGGGGGCTCAAGAGACCCAGTACTTC. This translates into CASSAEGGGGAQETQYF.

J is TRBJ2-7 and V is TRBV7-2, with 7 bases lining up with TRBD2. The V gene's germline CDR1 is SGHTA and CDR2 FQGNSA. This CDR3 has 13 residues. In DNA form, the CDR3 reads TGTGCGGGAGGGGACCTGAACTCCTACGAGCAGTACTTC. Its protein product is CAGGDLNSYEQYF.

The V and J genes are TRBV9 and TRBJ2-1; the match to TRBD2 covers 8 bases. This CDR3 comprises 15 residues. The ends lost 4 bases at V and 4 bases at J; junction bases unmatched: 7. The germline CDR1 and CDR2 sequences are SGDLS and YYNGEE. CDR3 sequence: CASSRSGGPYNEQFF. CDR3 nucleotides: TGTGCCAGCAGCCGGAGCGGGGGACCATACAATGAGCAGTTCTTC.

J is TRBJ2-7 and V is TRBV2, with 8 bases lining up with TRBD1. The CDR3 loop spans 16 amino acids. Trimming took 1 base from V and 1 from J; bases not matched to a gene: 6. CDR1 and CDR2 (germline): SNHLY, FYNNEI. The CDR3 protein is CASSEVTGGSSYEQYF. CDR3 in DNA: TGTGCCAGCAGTGAAGTTACAGGGGGTAGTTCCTACGAGCAGTACTTC.

The chain recombines TRBV7-6 with TRBJ2-2, with D possibly TRBD1 on 6 matching bases. V lost 6 bases and J lost 8, with 10 bases in between. This CDR3 region has 12 residues. CDR1 is SGHVS, CDR2 FNYEAQ, per germline. CDR3 nucleotide sequence: TGTGCCAGCAGTTCAGGGGCTGGGGAGCTGTTTTTT. It yields the protein CASSSGAGELFF.

The V gene is TRBV2, the J gene TRBJ1-2; D perhaps matches TRBD1 (5 bases). Germline assignment: CDR1 SNHLY and CDR2 FYNNEI. This CDR3 region has 15 residues. Trimming shortened V by 7 bases and J by 7 bases, and 22 bases separated the two germline ends. The CDR3 coding sequence is TGTGCCAGCAATAGGGCGGCAGGCGGGGCCGCTGGCTACACCTTC. Protein sequence: CASNRAAGGAAGYTF.

This clone is a singleton in its sample. The chain uses TRBV6-1 and TRBJ2-7, with 8 bases identical to TRBD1. Germline values: CDR1 MNHNS, CDR2 SASEGT. V shed 5 bases and J 6 bases; nucleotides not matched to a gene: 9. CDR3 length equals 14 residues. The CDR3, as DNA: TGTGCCAGCAGTACGGACAGGGAAGGGCGCGAGCAGTACTTC. It codes for CASSTDREGREQYF.

V usage is TRBV5-5 and J usage is TRBJ1-5, with a tentative D call TRBD1 (6 bases). The CDR3 is 15 residues long. V lost 4 bases and J lost 0, with 11 bases in between. Germline CDR1 reads SGHKS; CDR2 reads YYEKEE (reference sequence). The chain's CDR3 is CASSPGEISNQPQHF. The CDR3 bases are TGTGCCAGCAGCCCAGGGGAAATTAGCAATCAGCCCCAGCATTTT. Drawing the rest from reference TRBV5-5 and TRBJ1-5, the complete variable domain is DAGVTQSPTHLIKTRGQQVTLRCSPISGHKSVSWYQQVLGQGPQFIFQYYEKEERGRGNFPDRFSARQFPNYSSELNVNALLLGDSALYLCASSPGEISNQPQHFGDGTRLSIL.

This clone has only a few counts. The chain recombines TRBV19 with TRBJ2-5, with TRBD1 identical over 8 bases. The CDR3 totals 14 residues. V shed 4 bases, J shed 3 bases, and the junction held 4 bases outside the gene matches. Germline CDR1 reads LNHDA; CDR2 reads SQIVND (reference sequence). Here the CDR3 DNA reads TGTGCCAGTAGTACCCGACAGGGGAAAGAGACCCAGTACTTC. Translated: CASSTRQGKETQYF.

This chain connects TRBV5-1 to TRBJ1-4; D call uncertain. V was pared by 7 bases and J by 9 bases, with 22 bases between. Germline lookup yields CDR1 SGHRS and CDR2 YFSETQ. The CDR3 runs 15 residues. This chain's CDR3 is CASGAWRGLFKKLFF. CDR3 nucleotides: TGCGCCAGCGGAGCTTGGCGAGGGCTATTCAAAAAACTGTTTTTT.

This chain connects TRBV5-1 to TRBJ1-1; no definite D call. Germline loops: CDR1 SGHRS, CDR2 YFSETQ. This CDR3 spans 15 amino acids. V was cut by 4 bases and J by 1 base, with 14 bases left in between. The CDR3 spells CASSLLLPGNTEAFF. Written as DNA, the CDR3 is TGCGCCAGCAGCCTTTTACTCCCAGGGAACACTGAAGCTTTCTTT.

This sequence joins TRBV5-4 and TRBJ2-3, with a tentative D call TRBD1 (6 bases). Germline loops: CDR1 SGHNT, CDR2 YYREEE (reference sequence). The CDR3 covers 14 residues. Trimming cost V 3 bases and J 6 bases, with 14 bases left between them. The CDR3 sequence is CASSSKQGFDTQYF. In nucleotides, the CDR3 is TGTGCCAGCAGCTCCAAACAGGGTTTCGATACGCAGTATTTT.

The chain couples TRBV14 to TRBJ2-5; 7 nucleotides match TRBD2. The CDR3 is made up of 15 amino acids. CDR1 SGHDN and CDR2 FVKESK come from the germline V gene. The V gene end was trimmed by 2 bases and the J gene end by 2 bases; junction bases not matched to a gene: 5. CDR3 residues: CASSQPGAGQETQYF. The CDR3 DNA reads as TGTGCCAGCAGCCAACCGGGAGCGGGGCAAGAGACCCAGTACTTC.

This rearrangement joins TRBV6-6 to TRBJ1-2; D call uncertain. The germline V gene encodes CDR1 MNHNY and CDR2 SVGAGI (reference sequence). V was shortened by 6 bases and J by 2 bases, with 13 bases between the two germline ends. The CDR3 covers 14 residues. The CDR3 DNA sequence: TGTGCCAGCAGCCGGCGGACGGGGAACTATGGCTACACCTTC. Its protein product is CASSRRTGNYGYTF.

This clone showed up just a few times. The rearrangement links TRBV18 to TRBJ2-5; TRBD2 matches 13 bases. In germline, CDR1 is KGHSH, CDR2 LQKENI. The CDR3 extends over 17 amino acids. V gave up 1 base and J gave up 2 bases; unmatched junction bases: 4. The CDR3 DNA is TGTGCCAGCTCACCACAAACTAGCGGGGGGGATCAAGAGACCCAGTACTTC. It translates to CASSPQTSGGDQETQYF. The variable domain in full, completed from reference TRBV18 and TRBJ2-5, reads NAGVMQNPRHLVRRRGQEARLRCSPMKGHSHVYWYRQLPEEGLKFMVYLQKENIIDESGMPKERFSAEFPKEGPSILRIQQVVRGDSAAYFCASSPQTSGGDQETQYFGPGTRLLVL.

This chain uses TRBV5-4 with TRBJ2-7, with D possibly being TRBD1 (5 bases). Trimming pared 6 bases from V and 3 bases from J, leaving 13 bases between. CDR3 size: 13 residues. Germline-derived CDR1 and CDR2 are SGHNT and YYREEE (reference sequence). This chain's CDR3 is CASTPDTIYEQYF. Here the CDR3 DNA reads TGTGCCAGCACCCCGGACACGATCTACGAGCAGTACTTC.

The chain carries TRBV12-5 and TRBJ2-5; D is perhaps TRBD1 (6 bases). This CDR3 is 15 amino acids long. The germline CDR1 and CDR2 sequences are LGHNT and FRNRAP. The ends were cut back, 0 bases at V and 2 bases at J, with 10 bases in the middle. This CDR3 reads CASGLVGGPQETQYF. The DNA of the CDR3 is TGTGCTAGTGGTTTGGTTGGGGGCCCTCAAGAGACCCAGTACTTC.

This clone came up a few times. The CDR3 sequence is CASSQEGHPNEKLFF. Written as DNA, the CDR3 is TGTGCCAGCAGCCAAGAGGGACACCCTAATGAAAAACTGTTTTTT. The chain employs TRBV7-9 and TRBJ1-4, with D possibly being TRBD1 (6 bases). V was clipped by 5 bases and J by 3 bases, with 13 bases between them. The CDR3 runs 15 residues. Germline values: CDR1 SEHNR, CDR2 FQNEAQ (reference sequence).

The rearrangement links TRBV27 to TRBJ2-7, with D possibly TRBD1 on 6 matching bases. CDR3 length: 14 residues. The ends were cut back, 6 bases at V and 2 bases at J, with 14 bases in the middle. Germline values: CDR1 MNHEY, CDR2 SMNVEV (reference sequence). CDR3 amino acids: CASRGLTGAYEQYF. The CDR3 coding sequence is TGTGCCAGCAGGGGGTTGACAGGAGCCTACGAGCAGTACTTC.